This entry lists 26 T cell receptor beta chains sequenced from one sample in a study of T cells in Graves' hyperthyroidism and ophthalmopathy. Using RNA transcripts as the source, TCR beta CDR3 regions were amplified. TCR CDR3 regions were first amplified by RT-PCR with HTBI primers. TCRdb re-called the multiplex PCR reads through MiXCR, storing one row per CDR3 protein. The table records roughly 350,000 distinct CDR3 sequences, approximately 14% of them present only once. Sequencing was done on a sample of blood. Receptors originate from a woman in her forties with Graves' ophthalmopathy.

There are many counts of this clonotype. V and J are TRBV28 and TRBJ1-3; D is unclear. This CDR3 spans 16 amino acids. Germline V gene data show CDR1 as MDHEN and CDR2 as SYDVKM. The V end was cut by 1 base, the J end by 0 bases, with 10 bases between. The CDR3 region has the DNA TGTGCCAGCAGTTTATTCTCGGCGGGCTCTGGAAACACCATATATTTT. This sequence encodes CASSLFSAGSGNTIYF.

This clonotype came up many times. This chain uses TRBV19 with TRBJ2-7; 7 nucleotides agree with TRBD2. The trim removed 8 bases at V and 3 bases at J, leaving 4 bases unmatched. The germline gives CDR1 LNHDA, CDR2 SQIVND (reference sequence). This CDR3 has 12 residues. This CDR3 reads CASQGGDYEQYF. In DNA, the CDR3 is TGTGCCAGTCAGGGAGGGGACTACGAGCAGTACTTC.

V is TRBV24-1 and J is TRBJ1-2; D unresolved. The germline CDR1 and CDR2 sequences are KGHDR and SFDVKD. This CDR3 has 14 amino acids. Trimming pared 7 bases from V and 8 bases from J, leaving 19 bases between. Written as DNA, the CDR3 is TGTGCCACCAGCCGGACCGGGAACCAGGCAGGCTACACCTTC. Translation gives CATSRTGNQAGYTF.

This clonotype was counted at least ten times. The gene calls are TRBV29-1 and TRBJ2-7; the match to TRBD2 covers 9 bases. This CDR3 has 12 amino acids. Germline values: CDR1 SQVTM, CDR2 ANQGSEA. V lost 6 bases and J lost 5; bases outside the gene matches: 5. The CDR3 DNA reads TGCAGCGTCGGGGGACTAGCCCACGAGCAGTACTTC. Its protein is CSVGGLAHEQYF.

The chain combines TRBV12-3 or TRBV12-4 with TRBJ1-4; 9 bases map to TRBD1. The CDR3 loop spans 14 amino acids. V dropped 7 bases and J dropped 7; count of bases not matched to a gene: 7. The CDR3 bases are TGTGCCAGCACCGTGGGACAGGGAAGTGAAAAACTGTTTTTT. Translated, it gives CASTVGQGSEKLFF.

This clonotype was recorded at least ten times. The chain joins TRBV28 to TRBJ2-2; TRBD2 might be the D (5 bases). The CDR3 covers 15 residues. V gave up 4 bases and J gave up 0 bases, with 9 bases separating them. Germline lookup yields CDR1 MDHEN and CDR2 SYDVKM. DNA for the CDR3: TGTGCCAGCAGTTGGATCGGGACGAACACCGGGGAGCTGTTTTTT. It yields the protein CASSWIGTNTGELFF.

This clonotype was observed at least ten times. This chain joins TRBV2 and TRBJ1-5, with a possible D match to TRBD1 (5 bases). There are 14 residues in the CDR3. Germline V gene sequence: CDR1 SNHLY, CDR2 FYNNEI. V was clipped by 3 bases and J by 4 bases, with 10 bases between them. CDR3: CASSEGPKNQPQHF. The CDR3 region has the DNA TGTGCCAGCAGTGAGGGACCAAAAAATCAGCCCCAGCATTTT.

This clonotype appeared once. This chain links TRBV25-1 with TRBJ2-5; D uncertain. The CDR3 is made up of 15 amino acids. Germline V gives CDR1 MGHDK, CDR2 SYGVNS. Trimming pared 2 bases from V and 2 bases from J, leaving 12 bases between. CDR3 loop: CASSESLGHQETQYF. CDR3 bases: TGTGCCAGCAGTGAAAGCTTGGGCCATCAAGAGACCCAGTACTTC.

Only a few counts were recorded for this clonotype. The CDR3 bases are TGTGCCAGCATAACTCGGTACCAAGAGACCCAGTACTTC. Its translation is CASITRYQETQYF. The chain is built from TRBV27 and TRBJ2-5; D unresolved. The CDR3 runs 13 residues. The germline CDR1 and CDR2 sequences are MNHEY and SMNVEV (reference sequence). Trimming cost V 7 bases and J 0 bases, with 9 bases left between them.

This clonotype was recorded at least ten times. The gene calls are TRBV6-5 and TRBJ2-5; weak D call: TRBD2 (5 bases). This CDR3 contains 16 residues. CDR1 and CDR2 from the germline V gene are MNHEY and SVGAGI. The V and J ends lost 1 base and 5 bases respectively, with 17 bases between them. The CDR3 sequence: CASSYFPSSRAETQYF. DNA of the CDR3: TGTGCCAGCAGTTACTTCCCCTCGTCGAGGGCGGAGACCCAGTACTTC.

The V and J genes are TRBV24-1 and TRBJ2-7; D not resolved. The CDR3 contains 13 residues. Germline V gene sequence: CDR1 KGHDR, CDR2 SFDVKD. V was shortened by 1 base and J by 9 bases, with 12 bases between the two germline ends. The CDR3 nucleotides are TGTGCCACCAGTGATTTCCAGGCGGTGGGGCAGTACTTC. It yields the protein CATSDFQAVGQYF.

A few counts support this clonotype. V usage is TRBV19 and J usage is TRBJ2-7, with 15 bases fitting TRBD2. Germline CDR1 reads LNHDA; CDR2 reads SQIVND (reference sequence). Trimming took 4 bases from V and 0 from J; bases not matched to a gene: 1. The CDR3 length is 16 residues. Here the CDR3 reads CASSTGLAGGSYEQYF. The CDR3 region has the DNA TGTGCCAGTAGTACGGGACTAGCGGGGGGCTCCTACGAGCAGTACTTC.

This clonotype showed up just a few times. The chain uses TRBV9 and TRBJ1-5; D uncertain. V shed 4 bases and J shed 0 bases, with 11 bases lying between them. This CDR3 has 15 amino acids. Per the germline V gene, CDR1 is SGDLS and CDR2 is YYNGEE. In DNA, the CDR3 is TGTGCCAGCAGCTACGGACGATATAGCAATCAGCCCCAGCATTTT. Amino acid sequence: CASSYGRYSNQPQHF.

This clonotype has ten or more counts. The chain joins TRBV7-2 to TRBJ2-1; 7 bases match TRBD1. The ends lost 9 bases at V and 0 bases at J; junction bases unmatched: 2. The CDR3 loop spans 13 amino acids. CDR1 and CDR2 from the germline V gene are SGHTA and FQGNSA. The CDR3: CASQGVSYNEQFF. CDR3 coding DNA: TGTGCCAGTCAGGGGGTCTCCTACAATGAGCAGTTCTTC.

This sequence joins TRBV6-1 and TRBJ2-3; 11 bases line up with TRBD2. The CDR3 totals 17 residues. V trimming: 5 bases; J trimming: 5 bases; junction bases outside the gene matches: 12. CDR1 and CDR2 (germline): MNHNS, SASEGT. The CDR3 reads CASSFVAGGPEVDTQYF. The CDR3 nucleotides are TGTGCCAGCAGTTTCGTAGCGGGAGGGCCGGAGGTAGATACGCAGTATTTT.

The chain is built from TRBV5-1 and TRBJ1-2; D not certain. CDR1 and CDR2 (germline): SGHRS, YFSETQ. CDR3 length equals 13 residues. V gave up 4 bases and J gave up 7 bases, with 14 bases separating them. The CDR3 protein is CASSVRSEGGYTF. CDR3 DNA sequence: TGCGCCAGCAGCGTTAGAAGTGAGGGTGGCTACACCTTC.

This clonotype was found a few times. The chain has TRBV5-1 and TRBJ2-1, with D maybe TRBD2 (6 bases). The CDR3 is 17 residues long. Germline CDR1 and CDR2: SGHRS and YFSETQ. The V end was cut by 2 bases, the J end by 0 bases, with 15 bases between. CDR3 sequence: CASSFHGLSSSYNEQFF. DNA for the CDR3: TGCGCCAGCAGCTTCCACGGACTATCCAGCTCCTACAATGAGCAGTTCTTC. Looking up the rest from reference TRBV5-1 and TRBJ2-1 gives the full variable domain: KAGVTQTPRYLIKTRGQQVTLSCSPISGHRSVSWYQQTPGQGLQFLFEYFSETQRNKGNFPGRFSGRQFSNSRSEMNVSTLELGDSALYLCASSFHGLSSSYNEQFFGPGTRLTVL.

The sample holds one count of this clonotype. V gene TRBV7-9 combines with J gene TRBJ2-1, with D perhaps TRBD2 (5 bases). V lost 1 base, J lost 7 bases, and 11 bases lay in between. Germline V gene lookup returns CDR1 SEHNR and CDR2 FQNEAQ (reference sequence). This CDR3 is 14 amino acids long. The CDR3 region has the DNA TGTGCCAGCAGCTTAGTAGCTAGCCTAAATGAGCAGTTCTTC. Translation: CASSLVASLNEQFF.

The V gene is TRBV27, the J gene TRBJ1-1; D perhaps matches TRBD1 (5 bases). Germline-derived CDR1 and CDR2 are MNHEY and SMNVEV (reference sequence). The CDR3 extends over 16 amino acids. V was shortened by 5 bases and J by 4 bases, with 20 bases between the two germline ends. For the CDR3, the DNA is TGTGCCAGCAGTCGTACCGGGACCCGAGAGACCACTGAAGCTTTCTTT. Its protein is CASSRTGTRETTEAFF.

This clonotype was seen many times. The chain couples TRBV6-2 or TRBV6-3 to TRBJ2-1; 8 bases fit TRBD1. Germline lookup yields CDR1 MNHEY and CDR2 SVGEGT. CDR3 length equals 15 residues. V was pared by 5 bases and J by 8 bases, with 11 bases of the junction left unmatched. CDR3 residues: CASSHFRQGSDEQFF. For the CDR3, the DNA is TGTGCCAGCAGTCATTTTCGACAGGGGTCGGATGAGCAGTTCTTC.

J is TRBJ1-6 and V is TRBV10-3; D perhaps matches TRBD1 (6 bases). The germline V gene has CDR1 ENHRY and CDR2 SYGVKD. The CDR3 spans 14 residues. With 3 bases removed from V and 10 bases from J, the gap between germline ends came to 13 bases. CDR3 bases: TGTGCCATCAGTGAAGGGGGGTCCCACTCACCCCTCCACTTT. It codes for CAISEGGSHSPLHF.

A few counts support this clonotype. The V gene is TRBV15, the J gene TRBJ1-2; D is uncertain. CDR3 length: 15 residues. Trimming removed 0 bases from V and 1 base from J, with 9 bases in between. Per germline, CDR1 LNHNV and CDR2 YYDKDF (reference sequence). The CDR3 nucleotides are TGTGCCACCAGCAGAGATGGAGGAATTAACTATGGCTACACCTTC. As protein: CATSRDGGINYGYTF.

Only a few counts were recorded for this clonotype. The CDR3 is CASTLGGAGGGANVLTF. The CDR3, as DNA: TGTGCCAGCACCCTGGGGGGGGCAGGAGGTGGGGCCAACGTCCTGACTTTC. The V and J genes are TRBV6-1 and TRBJ2-6; perhaps TRBD2 as D (7 bases). V lost 7 bases, J lost 3 bases, and 19 bases lay in between. This CDR3 is 17 amino acids long. CDR1 is MNHNS and CDR2 is SASEGT in the germline V gene.

This clonotype was found many times. This chain connects TRBV11-3 to TRBJ2-1, with a possible D match to TRBD1 (6 bases). The V end was cut by 5 bases, the J end by 4 bases, with 18 bases between. The CDR3 spans 16 residues. Germline values: CDR1 SGHNT, CDR2 YENEEA. The DNA for the CDR3 is TGTGCCAGCAGCCCGCCCGGGACACCCCTTTACAATGAGCAGTTCTTC. Its translation: CASSPPGTPLYNEQFF.

The sample holds a few counts of this clonotype. V gene TRBV7-9 combines with J gene TRBJ2-3; possibly TRBD1 for D (5 bases). The germline gives CDR1 SEHNR, CDR2 FQNEAQ (reference sequence). CDR3 size: 16 residues. Trimming took off 1 base at V and 3 bases at J, with 14 bases between the two ends. The CDR3 reads CASSLEGWGETDTQYF. The CDR3 nucleotides are TGTGCCAGCAGCTTAGAAGGGTGGGGCGAAACAGATACGCAGTATTTT. Using reference TRBV7-9 and TRBJ2-3 for the parts outside the CDR3, the full variable domain is DTGVSQNPRHKITKRGQNVTFRCDPISEHNRLYWYRQTLGQGPEFLTYFQNEAQLEKSRLLSDRFSAERPKGSFSTLEIQRTEQGDSAMYLCASSLEGWGETDTQYFGPGTRLTVL.

In regard to this clonotype: One base away lies a much larger clone, so this may be a sequencing read error. The chain employs TRBV7-9 and TRBJ2-7; tentatively, D is TRBD1 (6 bases). The CDR3 has 12 amino acids. Germline V lookup: CDR1 SEHNR, CDR2 FQNEAQ (reference sequence). As DNA, the CDR3 is TGTGCCAGCAGCCGGACAGTCTACGAGCGGTACTTC. Amino acid sequence: CASSRTVYERYF. Full variable domain (outside the CDR3, taken from reference TRBV7-9 and TRBJ2-7): DTGVSQNPRHKITKRGQNVTFRCDPISEHNRLYWYRQTLGQGPEFLTYFQNEAQLEKSRLLSDRFSAERPKGSFSTLEIQRTEQGDSAMYLCASSRTVYERYFGPGTRLTVT.